These 3 T cell receptor beta chains came from one sample sequenced in a study of T cell changes during pregnancy in multiple sclerosis. Clones were read by immunoSEQ multiplex PCR, and TCRdb kept only the in-frame ones, dropping some. This table has about 13,000 clones, more than 70% appearing once. The sequencing here drew on CD8+ T cells from peripheral blood mononuclear cells, taken in the first trimester of pregnancy. These receptors were taken from a female donor with multiple sclerosis, enrolled in a pregnancy study.

This clone has just one count. This sequence joins TRBV7-9 and TRBJ1-1, with D uncertain. The CDR3 has 11 amino acids. Germline assignment: CDR1 SEHNR and CDR2 FQNEAQ (reference sequence). V lost 10 bases and J 8 bases, leaving 14 bases between the germline ends. Written as DNA, the CDR3 is TGTGCCACCGAGGAGGGCTTGGAAGCTTTCTTT. This codes for CATEEGLEAFF.

The gene calls are TRBV19 and TRBJ2-2; TRBD1 aligns across 11 bases. The CDR3 sequence is 17 residues long. Per germline, CDR1 LNHDA and CDR2 SQIVND (reference sequence). Losses at the gene ends were 7 bases for V and 4 bases for J; bases not matched to a gene: 11. Written as DNA, the CDR3 is TGTGCCAGTAACGACCTGGACAGGGGGCGTAGCACCGGGGAGCTGTTTTTT. It encodes CASNDLDRGRSTGELFF.

This chain joins TRBV7-2 and TRBJ2-1; TRBD1 agrees at 8 bases. Germline assignment: CDR1 SGHTA and CDR2 FQGNSA. The CDR3 sequence is 15 residues long. Trimming at V came to 1 base and at J to 10 bases, leaving 9 bases not matched to a gene. CDR3 sequence reads: CASSLELDRAYEQFF. CDR3 coding DNA: TGTGCCAGCAGCTTAGAGTTGGACAGGGCGTACGAGCAGTTCTTC. The variable domain in full, completed from reference TRBV7-2 and TRBJ2-1, reads GAGVSQSPSNKVTEKGKDVELRCDPISGHTALYWYRQSLGQGLEFLIYFQGNSAPDKSGLPSDRFSAERTGGSVSTLTIQRTQQEDSAVYLCASSLELDRAYEQFFGPGTRLTVL.